These 10 T cell receptor beta chains were all obtained from the same sample, sequenced in a study of control samples from healthy donors and cancer patients. Sequencing was performed with immunoSEQ multiplex PCR; in TCRdb, only in-frame clones are kept and a portion is missing. This table holds over 100,000 clones, around nine tenths found once. The sequencing sample was made of blood. Receptors originate from a middle-aged man in good health.

As concerns this clone: Other nucleotide sequences from this sample produce the same CDR3. This chain uses TRBV5-6 with TRBJ1-5; 8 bases line up with TRBD1. The CDR3 totals 15 residues. The germline V gene has CDR1 SGHDT and CDR2 YYEEEE. J was trimmed by 4 bases and V by 0 bases; bases with no gene match: 3. This CDR3 is CASSLAGGGNQPQHF. CDR3 DNA sequence: TGTGCCAGCAGCTTGGCAGGGGGCGGGAATCAGCCCCAGCATTTT.

This sequence joins TRBV5-1 and TRBJ1-2, with 10 bases aligning to TRBD1. The CDR3 spans 14 residues. Germline CDR1 SGHRS, CDR2 YFSETQ. V shed 3 bases, J shed 6 bases, and the junction held 5 bases outside the gene matches. CDR3 sequence: CASSWDRGGDGYTF. In nucleotides, the CDR3 is TGCGCCAGCAGCTGGGACAGGGGCGGGGATGGCTACACCTTC.

The V and J genes are TRBV20-1 and TRBJ1-5; D not certain. The CDR3 has 11 residues. Germline V CDR1 and CDR2: DFQATT, SNEGSKA (reference sequence). V was cut by 6 bases and J by 12 bases, with 15 bases left in between. Written as DNA, the CDR3 is TGCAGTGCACTGGAGGAGAGGTACCAGCATTTT. As protein: CSALEERYQHF.

This clone was observed a single time. The chain combines TRBV29-1 with TRBJ1-1, with D perhaps matching TRBD1 (5 bases). V lost 6 bases and J 3 bases, leaving 11 bases between the germline ends. Germline V gene sequence: CDR1 SQVTM, CDR2 ANQGSEA. The CDR3 spans 12 residues. The CDR3 region has the DNA TGCAGCGTCGGGACTTTGGACACTGAAGCTTTCTTT. As protein: CSVGTLDTEAFF.

The chain couples TRBV28 to TRBJ1-1; no clear D gene. Germline lookup yields CDR1 MDHEN and CDR2 SYDVKM. This CDR3 spans 13 amino acids. Between the trimmed V and J ends, which lost 6 bases and 4 bases, there was a span of 12 bases. The CDR3 bases are TGTGCCAGCAGCTCCCTCAAGTCCACTGAAGCTTTCTTT. Translation gives CASSSLKSTEAFF.

The chain employs TRBV7-9 and TRBJ1-6; tentative D call: TRBD1 (5 bases). V was cut by 5 bases and J by 5 bases, with 16 bases left in between. In germline, CDR1 is SEHNR, CDR2 FQNEAQ (reference sequence). This CDR3 region has 16 residues. CDR3 nucleotides: TGTGCCAGCAGCCCCCTGGGCAGGGCGGATAATTCACCCCTCCACTTT. Translated, it gives CASSPLGRADNSPLHF.

This chain uses TRBV5-5 with TRBJ1-2; tentative D call: TRBD1 (5 bases). The CDR3 runs 14 residues. The germline gives CDR1 SGHKS, CDR2 YYEKEE (reference sequence). The V and J ends lost 4 bases and 4 bases respectively, with 14 bases between them. The CDR3 sequence is CASSAQGSGYGYTF. CDR3 DNA: TGTGCCAGCAGCGCGCAGGGTAGTGGCTATGGCTACACCTTC.

This chain links TRBV30 with TRBJ1-6; TRBD1 is a possible D gene (6 bases). CDR3 length equals 16 residues. Between the trimmed V and J ends, which lost 8 bases and 0 bases, there was a span of 17 bases. In germline, CDR1 is GTSNPN, CDR2 SVGIG (reference sequence). CDR3 in amino acids: CARNGGRSSYNSPLHF. The CDR3 nucleotides read TGTGCCCGCAACGGGGGCAGGAGCTCCTATAATTCACCCCTCCACTTT.

The chain links TRBV12-3 or TRBV12-4 to TRBJ1-1, with TRBD1 matching over 7 bases. V was clipped by 6 bases and J by 5 bases; unmatched bases: 3. The CDR3 length is 12 residues. Written as DNA, the CDR3 is TGTGCCAGCAGACAGGGGAAGACTGAAGCTTTCTTT. It specifies CASRQGKTEAFF.

The genes are TRBV7-9 and TRBJ2-5; 10 positions match TRBD1. Trimming at V came to 0 bases and at J to 4 bases, leaving 8 bases not matched to a gene. Germline V CDR1 and CDR2: SEHNR, FQNEAQ (reference sequence). The CDR3 contains 17 residues. The CDR3 loop is CASSLAVGTGERETQYF. CDR3 bases: TGTGCCAGCAGCTTAGCGGTCGGGACAGGGGAGAGAGAGACCCAGTACTTC.